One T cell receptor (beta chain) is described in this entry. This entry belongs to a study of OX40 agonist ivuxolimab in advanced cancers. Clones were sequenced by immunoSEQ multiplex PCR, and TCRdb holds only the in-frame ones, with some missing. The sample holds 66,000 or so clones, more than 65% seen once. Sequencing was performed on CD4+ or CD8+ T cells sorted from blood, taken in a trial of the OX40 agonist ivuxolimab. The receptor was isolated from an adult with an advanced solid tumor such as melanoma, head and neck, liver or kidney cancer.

The CDR3 region is CASSLGGDWNGYTF. The CDR3 coding sequence is TGTGCCAGCAGCTTGGGGGGAGATTGGAATGGCTACACCTTC. The chain joins TRBV7-2 to TRBJ1-2; possibly TRBD1 for D (5 bases). V lost 3 bases to trimming and J lost 6 bases, with 14 bases between them. The CDR3 runs 14 residues. Germline loops: CDR1 SGHTA, CDR2 FQGNSA.